This entry lists 16 T cell receptor beta chains sequenced from one sample in a study of T-cell memory formation after mild COVID-19 (dated by TCRdb to the early 2020s). Libraries were made using 5' RACE. The instrument given in TCRdb is Illumina NovaSeq 6000. The public sequencing data were trimmed at Q25 with fastp and processed into clonotypes with MiXCR by TCRdb, which kept only in-frame beta chains. Each entry is one CDR3 protein sequence, shown with its most common DNA and genes. In all, the sample holds some 490,000 distinct CDR3 sequences, and about 18% of those were seen once. Clones ranked in the top ten supply more than 9% of the sample. What was sequenced was PBMCs or a T cell subset sorted from them (not recorded which). The receptors derive from an adult woman who had mild COVID-19 (a few samples of this study predate the infection). The sample titles of this study are shuffled in the database, so cell type and time point are left out; the donor was told from shared clones.

Only a few counts were recorded for this clonotype. The V gene is TRBV5-1, the J gene TRBJ2-3; 7 bases align to TRBD1. Germline lookup yields CDR1 SGHRS and CDR2 YFSETQ. V shed 0 bases and J 2 bases; nucleotides not matched to a gene: 3. There are 15 residues in the CDR3. The CDR3 sequence is CASSLDRGHTDTQYF. DNA for the CDR3: TGCGCCAGCAGCTTGGACAGGGGCCACACAGATACGCAGTATTTT. Complete variable domain (other parts from reference TRBV5-1 and TRBJ2-3): KAGVTQTPRYLIKTRGQQVTLSCSPISGHRSVSWYQQTPGQGLQFLFEYFSETQRNKGNFPGRFSGRQFSNSRSEMNVSTLELGDSALYLCASSLDRGHTDTQYFGPGTRLTVL.

This clonotype was picked up a small number of times. This chain joins TRBV5-6 and TRBJ2-1; 7 positions agree with TRBD1. The CDR3 totals 14 residues. Germline CDR1 and CDR2: SGHDT and YYEEEE. The V and J ends lost 5 bases and 5 bases, in that order; junction bases with no gene match: 7. CDR3 coding DNA: TGTGCCAGCAGGGTCGGGACAGCCCACAATGAGCAGTTCTTC. Its protein is CASRVGTAHNEQFF.

The rearrangement links TRBV5-1 to TRBJ2-3, with TRBD1 as a possible D gene (5 bases). Trimming shortened V by 1 base and J by 2 bases, and 14 bases separated the two germline ends. The CDR3 contains 16 residues. Germline assignment: CDR1 SGHRS and CDR2 YFSETQ. The CDR3 sequence is CASSLQSRVVTDTQYF. Here the CDR3 DNA reads TGCGCCAGCAGCTTGCAGTCCAGGGTAGTCACAGATACGCAGTATTTT.

J is TRBJ2-1 and V is TRBV7-9, with D perhaps TRBD1 (5 bases). V shed 7 bases and J shed 6 bases, with 19 bases lying between them. The CDR3 has 15 residues. CDR1 is SEHNR, CDR2 FQNEAQ, per germline (reference sequence). CDR3 bases: TGTGCCAGCATCCCAGGCTATCAGGGTAGCAATGAGCAGTTCTTC. This encodes CASIPGYQGSNEQFF. Together with reference TRBV7-9 and TRBJ2-1, the CDR3 gives the full variable domain: DTGVSQNPRHKITKRGQNVTFRCDPISEHNRLYWYRQTLGQGPEFLTYFQNEAQLEKSRLLSDRFSAERPKGSFSTLEIQRTEQGDSAMYLCASIPGYQGSNEQFFGPGTRLTVL.

Only one count was recorded for this clonotype. The chain joins TRBV7-2 to TRBJ2-2, with TRBD2 identical over 7 bases. Trimming took 5 bases from V and 5 from J; bases not matched to a gene: 8. Per the germline V gene, CDR1 is SGHTA and CDR2 is FQGNSA. The CDR3 has 15 amino acids. DNA for the CDR3: TGTGCCAGCAGCCGACGGGAGGAGTGGACCGGGGAGCTGTTTTTT. This codes for CASSRREEWTGELFF.

This clonotype was counted only a few times. The chain is built from TRBV27 and TRBJ2-1; 7 positions agree with TRBD2. J was trimmed by 9 bases and V by 9 bases; bases with no gene match: 11. The germline V gene encodes CDR1 MNHEY and CDR2 SMNVEV (reference sequence). CDR3 length: 13 residues. The CDR3 coding sequence is TGTGCCAGTCGCGTAGCGGAGCGGGGTGAGCAGTTCTTC. This sequence encodes CASRVAERGEQFF.

In its sample, this clonotype was seen many times. The chain has TRBV10-3 and TRBJ2-7; 10 positions agree with TRBD2. The CDR3 loop spans 15 amino acids. V trimming: 4 bases; J trimming: 3 bases; junction bases outside the gene matches: 6. CDR1 ENHRY and CDR2 SYGVKD come from the germline V gene. DNA of the CDR3: TGTGCCATCAGTGGGGGGACTAGCGTAAACTACGAGCAGTACTTC. Amino acids: CAISGGTSVNYEQYF.

The rearrangement joins TRBV12-3 or TRBV12-4 to TRBJ1-2, with TRBD1 as a possible D gene (5 bases). The germline V and J ends were trimmed by 3 bases and 2 bases, with 13 bases remaining between them. This CDR3 is built from 15 residues. The CDR3 nucleotides read TGTGCCAGCAGTTTCAGACAGCTCCAGAACTATGGCTACACCTTC. Protein sequence: CASSFRQLQNYGYTF.

The rearrangement uses TRBV6-5 and TRBJ2-4, with 9 bases aligning to TRBD1. The ends lost 2 bases at V and 7 bases at J; junction bases unmatched: 6. The CDR3 length is 15 residues. Germline values: CDR1 MNHEY, CDR2 SVGAGI. The CDR3 DNA sequence: TGTGCCAGCAGTTACCCATCCGGGACAGGGAACATTCAGTACTTC. This sequence encodes CASSYPSGTGNIQYF.

This clonotype has more than one count but fewer than ten. The V and J genes are TRBV5-1 and TRBJ2-7; D is uncertain. This CDR3 has 13 residues. V was trimmed by 0 bases and J by 5 bases, leaving 9 bases between them. Germline-derived CDR1 and CDR2 are SGHRS and YFSETQ. The CDR3 region has the DNA TGCGCCAGCAGCTTGGAGGTGGCGGACGAGCAGTACTTC. This gives the protein CASSLEVADEQYF.

A few counts support this clonotype. The V and J genes are TRBV5-6 and TRBJ2-1, with 9 nucleotides matching TRBD2. Germline CDR1 reads SGHDT; CDR2 reads YYEEEE. Germline trimming cut 7 bases from V and 7 bases from J; bases unmatched to any gene: 9. The CDR3 covers 14 residues. In DNA, the CDR3 is TGTGCCAGCGGCCTAGCGGGATTAAGGAATGAGCAGTTCTTC. It yields the protein CASGLAGLRNEQFF.

The gene calls are TRBV15 and TRBJ2-7, with 11 nucleotides matching TRBD2. The J segment lost 4 bases and the V segment lost 9 bases, leaving 8 bases of the junction unmatched. This CDR3 is built from 14 residues. Looked up from germline, CDR1 is LNHNV and CDR2 is YYDKDF (reference sequence). The CDR3 nucleotides are TGTGCCACGGGCGGGACTAGCGGTCCTTACGAGCAGTACTTC. Protein product: CATGGTSGPYEQYF.

This clonotype appeared many times. This rearrangement joins TRBV12-3 or TRBV12-4 to TRBJ2-7; 10 nucleotides align to TRBD2. With V trimmed by 6 bases and J by 5 bases, 10 bases remained unmatched. This CDR3 contains 15 residues. For the CDR3, the DNA is TGTGCCAGCAGCTTGTCTAGCGGGAGACTCCACGAGCAGTACTTC. Encoded protein: CASSLSSGRLHEQYF.

In its sample, this clonotype was seen a few times. The chain combines TRBV4-1 with TRBJ2-5; D gene ambiguous. The CDR3 is 12 amino acids. With 2 bases removed from V and 2 bases from J, the gap between germline ends came to 3 bases. Germline V CDR1 and CDR2: MGHRA, YSYEKL. The CDR3 is CASSQTQETQYF. The CDR3 DNA sequence: TGCGCCAGCAGCCAAACTCAAGAGACCCAGTACTTC.

This clonotype has just a few counts. The J gene is TRBJ1-1, the V gene TRBV6-6; 9 bases map to TRBD1. CDR1 and CDR2 from the germline V gene are MNHNY and SVGAGI (reference sequence). Losses at the gene ends were 6 bases for V and 8 bases for J; bases not matched to a gene: 13. This CDR3 contains 15 residues. CDR3 sequence reads: CASSPLTDRGAEAFF. CDR3 coding DNA: TGTGCCAGCAGCCCTCTAACGGACAGGGGAGCCGAAGCTTTCTTT.

The chain has TRBV5-1 and TRBJ2-7; tentative D call: TRBD1 (7 bases). V dropped 1 base and J dropped 5 bases, with 10 bases sitting between them. Germline V lookup: CDR1 SGHRS, CDR2 YFSETQ. The CDR3 is 13 amino acids. CDR3 amino acids: CASSLQGGDEQYF. CDR3 nucleotides: TGCGCCAGCAGCTTGCAGGGGGGCGACGAGCAGTACTTC.